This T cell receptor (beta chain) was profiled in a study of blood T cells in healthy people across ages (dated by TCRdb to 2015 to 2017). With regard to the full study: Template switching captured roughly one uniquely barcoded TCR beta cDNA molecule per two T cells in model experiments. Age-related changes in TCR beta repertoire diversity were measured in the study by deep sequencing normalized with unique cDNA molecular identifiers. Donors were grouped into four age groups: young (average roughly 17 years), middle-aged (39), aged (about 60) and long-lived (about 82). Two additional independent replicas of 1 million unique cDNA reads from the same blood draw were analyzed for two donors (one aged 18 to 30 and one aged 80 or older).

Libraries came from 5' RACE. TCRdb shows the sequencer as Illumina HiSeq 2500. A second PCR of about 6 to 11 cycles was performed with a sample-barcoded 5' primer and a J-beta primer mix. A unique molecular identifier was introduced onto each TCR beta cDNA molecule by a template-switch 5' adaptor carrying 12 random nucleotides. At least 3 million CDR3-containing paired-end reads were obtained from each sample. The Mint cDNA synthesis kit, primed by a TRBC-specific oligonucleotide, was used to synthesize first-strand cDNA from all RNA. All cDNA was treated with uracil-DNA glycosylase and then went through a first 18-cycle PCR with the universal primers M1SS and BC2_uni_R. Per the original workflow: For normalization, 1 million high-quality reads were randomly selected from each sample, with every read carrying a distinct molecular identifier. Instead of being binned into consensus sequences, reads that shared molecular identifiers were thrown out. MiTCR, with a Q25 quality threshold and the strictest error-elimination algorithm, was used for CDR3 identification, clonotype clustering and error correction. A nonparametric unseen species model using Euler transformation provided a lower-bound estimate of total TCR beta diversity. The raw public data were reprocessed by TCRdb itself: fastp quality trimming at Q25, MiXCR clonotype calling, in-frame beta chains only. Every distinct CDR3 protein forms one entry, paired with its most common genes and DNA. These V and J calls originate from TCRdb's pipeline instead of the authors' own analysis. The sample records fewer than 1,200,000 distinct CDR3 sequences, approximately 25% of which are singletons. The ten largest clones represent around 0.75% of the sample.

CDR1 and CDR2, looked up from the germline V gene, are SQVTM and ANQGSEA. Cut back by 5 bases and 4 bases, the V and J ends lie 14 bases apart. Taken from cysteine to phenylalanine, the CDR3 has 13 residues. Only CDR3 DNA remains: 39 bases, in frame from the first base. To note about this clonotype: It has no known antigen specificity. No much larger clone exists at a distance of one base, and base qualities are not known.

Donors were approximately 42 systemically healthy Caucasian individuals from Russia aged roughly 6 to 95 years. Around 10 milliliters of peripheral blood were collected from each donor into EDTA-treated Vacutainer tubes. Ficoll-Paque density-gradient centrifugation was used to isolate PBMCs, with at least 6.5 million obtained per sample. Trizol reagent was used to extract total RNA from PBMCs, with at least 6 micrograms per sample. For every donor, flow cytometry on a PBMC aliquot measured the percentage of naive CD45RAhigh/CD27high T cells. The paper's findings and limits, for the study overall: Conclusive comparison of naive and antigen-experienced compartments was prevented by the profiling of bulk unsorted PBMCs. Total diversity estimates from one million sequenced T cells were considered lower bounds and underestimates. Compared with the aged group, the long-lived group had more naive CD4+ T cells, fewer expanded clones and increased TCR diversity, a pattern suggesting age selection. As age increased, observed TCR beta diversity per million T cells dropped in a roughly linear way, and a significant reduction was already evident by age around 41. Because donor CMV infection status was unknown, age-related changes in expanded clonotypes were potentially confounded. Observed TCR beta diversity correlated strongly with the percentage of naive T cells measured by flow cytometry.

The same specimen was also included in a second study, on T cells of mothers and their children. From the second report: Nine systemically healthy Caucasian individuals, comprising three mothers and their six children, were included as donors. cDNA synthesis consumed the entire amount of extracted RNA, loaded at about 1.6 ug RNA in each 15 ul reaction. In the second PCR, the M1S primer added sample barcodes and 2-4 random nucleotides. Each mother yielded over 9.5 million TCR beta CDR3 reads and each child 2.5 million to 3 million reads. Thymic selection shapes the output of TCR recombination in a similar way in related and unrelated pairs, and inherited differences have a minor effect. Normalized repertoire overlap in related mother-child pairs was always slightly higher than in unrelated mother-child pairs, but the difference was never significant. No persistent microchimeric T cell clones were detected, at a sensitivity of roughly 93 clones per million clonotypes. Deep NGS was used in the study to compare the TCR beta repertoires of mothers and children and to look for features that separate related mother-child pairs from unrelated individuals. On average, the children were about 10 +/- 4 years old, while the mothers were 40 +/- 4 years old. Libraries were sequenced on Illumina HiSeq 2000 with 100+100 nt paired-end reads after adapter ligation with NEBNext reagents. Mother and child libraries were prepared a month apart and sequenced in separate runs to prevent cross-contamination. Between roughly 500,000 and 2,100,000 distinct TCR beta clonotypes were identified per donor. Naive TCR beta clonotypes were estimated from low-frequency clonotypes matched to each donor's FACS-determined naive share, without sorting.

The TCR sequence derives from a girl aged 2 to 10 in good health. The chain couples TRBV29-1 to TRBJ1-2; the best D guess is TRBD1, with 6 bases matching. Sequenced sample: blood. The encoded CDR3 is CSVMDSLGYGYTF. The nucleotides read TGCAGCGTTATGGACAGCCTCGGCTATGGCTACACCTTC.